This passage covers 10 T cell receptor beta chains from one sample sequenced in a study of cytomegalovirus exposure and HLA in healthy donors. Primers: 60 Vbeta forward and 13 Jbeta reverse. Here immunoSEQ multiplex PCR was the method, and the copy in TCRdb shows in-frame clones only, minus some. The data show 95,000 to 110,000 clones, about three quarters seen once. The sequencing sample was made of PBMCs. All receptors derive from a man in his fifties or sixties in good health and CMV-seropositive.

This clone was seen more than once but under ten times. The chain carries TRBV5-1 and TRBJ2-3; 10 positions agree with TRBD1. The CDR3 has 15 residues. Germline-derived CDR1 and CDR2 are SGHRS and YFSETQ. The V gene end was trimmed by 8 bases and the J gene end by 4 bases; junction bases not matched to a gene: 10. The CDR3 DNA follows: TGCGCCAGTTCAGCCGGGACAGGGGAAGCAGATACGCAGTATTTT. It translates to CASSAGTGEADTQYF.

J is TRBJ2-6 and V is TRBV7-2; 9 bases line up with TRBD2. Per germline, CDR1 SGHTA and CDR2 FQGNSA. CDR3 length equals 18 residues. J lost 1 base, V lost 0 bases, and 4 bases had no gene match. CDR3 region: CASSLATSGGSGANVLTF. The DNA for the CDR3 is TGTGCCAGCAGCTTAGCGACTAGCGGAGGATCTGGGGCCAACGTCCTGACTTTC.

The chain carries TRBV9 and TRBJ2-1; D is unclear. Trimming took 4 bases from V and 1 from J, leaving 9 bases between them. CDR3 length: 14 residues. Germline CDR1 and CDR2: SGDLS and YYNGEE. For the CDR3, the DNA is TGTGCCAGCAGCTCAGACTGGTCCTACAATGAGCAGTTCTTC. It specifies CASSSDWSYNEQFF.

The gene calls are TRBV25-1 and TRBJ1-1; D gene unclear. In germline, CDR1 is MGHDK, CDR2 SYGVNS. V was shortened by 1 base and J by 4 bases, with 10 bases between the two germline ends. The CDR3 contains 14 residues. Written as DNA, the CDR3 is TGTGCCAGCAGTGAATTAGACGGAGGCACTGAAGCTTTCTTT. This sequence encodes CASSELDGGTEAFF.

The rearrangement links TRBV10-3 to TRBJ2-2, with TRBD1 matching 9 bases. J lost 5 bases, V lost 4 bases, and 17 bases had no gene match. Per the germline V gene, CDR1 is ENHRY and CDR2 is SYGVKD. The CDR3 totals 19 residues. The CDR3 bases are TGTGCCATCAGTGCATGGGGTTTACAGGGGGCTTTAGGAACCGGGGAGCTGTTTTTT. Translating it yields CAISAWGLQGALGTGELFF.

The J gene is TRBJ2-7, the V gene TRBV12-2; the table's D call of TRBD1 was not tested on the DNA. TRBV12-2 is marked as a pseudogene. CDR3 size: 16 residues. In DNA form, the CDR3 reads TGTGCAAGTCGCTTACCCCGGGACAGGGGAAGATGGGAGCAGTACTTC. Encoded protein: CASRLPRDRGRWEQYF.

The chain combines TRBV7-3 with TRBJ2-3, with a tentative D call TRBD2 (5 bases). The CDR3 has 15 amino acids. V was cut by 3 bases and J by 2 bases, with 12 bases left in between. Looked up from germline, CDR1 is SGHTA and CDR2 is FQGTGA. CDR3 residues: CASSFAGLPTDTQYF. The DNA for the CDR3 is TGTGCCAGCAGCTTCGCCGGACTCCCCACAGATACGCAGTATTTT.

This chain joins TRBV7-7 and TRBJ2-7; 7 nucleotides match TRBD2. Trimming at V came to 5 bases and at J to 6 bases, leaving 10 bases not matched to a gene. The CDR3 extends over 14 amino acids. Germline V CDR1 and CDR2: SSHAT, FNYEAQ (reference sequence). The CDR3 is CASSVNGGVTEQYF. DNA of the CDR3: TGTGCCAGCAGCGTAAATGGGGGGGTTACCGAGCAGTACTTC.

The chain is built from TRBV9 and TRBJ1-1; D unclear. V was trimmed by 5 bases and J by 3 bases, leaving 20 bases between them. This CDR3 has 16 residues. Germline CDR1 SGDLS, CDR2 YYNGEE. CDR3 in amino acids: CASSSDDFGSHTEAFF. CDR3 bases: TGTGCCAGCAGTTCTGATGACTTTGGCAGCCACACTGAAGCTTTCTTT.

J is TRBJ1-3 and V is TRBV6-5; D ambiguous. The CDR3 is made up of 14 amino acids. Germline V lookup: CDR1 MNHEY, CDR2 SVGAGI. Deletions cut 6 bases from V and 4 bases from J, with 13 bases between. The CDR3 reads CASRPGVVGNTIYF. The CDR3 DNA reads as TGTGCCAGCAGACCAGGCGTCGTCGGAAACACCATATATTTT.